These 17 T cell receptor beta chains came from one sample sequenced in a study of cytomegalovirus exposure and HLA in healthy donors. TCRdb's copy holds only in-frame clones and misses some; the assay was immunoSEQ multiplex PCR. The profile shows about 100,000 clones, about 85% of them singletons. Sequencing was performed on PBMCs. The receptors stem from a woman between 18 and 29 years old in good health and CMV-seronegative.

V is TRBV30 and J is TRBJ1-1; D is perhaps TRBD1 (6 bases). CDR1 GTSNPN and CDR2 SVGIG come from the germline V gene (reference sequence). Trimming removed 4 bases from V and 5 bases from J, with 23 bases in between. The CDR3 extends over 16 amino acids. The CDR3 reads CAWIPVRDKDKTEAFF. CDR3 nucleotide sequence: TGTGCCTGGATTCCGGTCCGGGACAAAGATAAGACTGAAGCTTTCTTT.

This chain links TRBV18 with TRBJ1-1; 7 bases are shared with TRBD1. The CDR3 is 14 amino acids. The germline V gene has CDR1 KGHSH and CDR2 LQKENI. After removal of 4 bases from V and 4 bases from J, the junction contained 6 bases not matched to a gene. In DNA, the CDR3 is TGTGCCAGCTCACGTGGACAGGCGGCCACTGAAGCTTTCTTT. Its translation is CASSRGQAATEAFF.

This clone was observed a handful of times. This chain connects TRBV5-5 to TRBJ1-5; possibly TRBD1 for D (5 bases). The germline V gene encodes CDR1 SGHKS and CDR2 YYEKEE (reference sequence). With 2 bases removed from V and 2 bases from J, the gap between germline ends came to 11 bases. This CDR3 is built from 15 residues. The CDR3: CASSFSRAGNQPQHF. CDR3 in DNA: TGTGCCAGCAGCTTCTCCAGGGCGGGCAATCAGCCCCAGCATTTT.

This clone was recorded once. This chain connects TRBV5-1 to TRBJ2-5; D unclear. Trimming shortened V by 6 bases and J by 2 bases, and 8 bases separated the two germline ends. Looked up from germline, CDR1 is SGHRS and CDR2 is YFSETQ. The length of the CDR3 is 12 residues. The CDR3 loop is CASKHIQETQYF. The CDR3 DNA follows: TGCGCCAGCAAACACATTCAAGAGACCCAGTACTTC.

This chain connects TRBV18 to TRBJ1-1, with D possibly being TRBD1 (6 bases). CDR1 is KGHSH and CDR2 is LQKENI in the germline V gene. Trimming shortened V by 4 bases and J by 2 bases, and 14 bases separated the two germline ends. The CDR3 has 15 residues. For the CDR3, the DNA is TGTGCCAGCTCACAGGAGACAGGACCTAACACTGAAGCTTTCTTT. Translated, it gives CASSQETGPNTEAFF.

The V gene is TRBV6-5, the J gene TRBJ2-7; D possibly corresponds to TRBD1 (5 bases). This CDR3 contains 16 residues. Germline V gene data show CDR1 as MNHEY and CDR2 as SVGAGI. V shed 2 bases and J shed 2 bases, with 16 bases lying between them. The DNA of the CDR3 is TGTGCCAGCAGTTACCTCCACCCGGACAATGCCTACGAGCAGTACTTC. Residues: CASSYLHPDNAYEQYF.

This chain joins TRBV30 and TRBJ2-3, with TRBD2 as a possible D gene (5 bases). Germline V gene lookup returns CDR1 GTSNPN and CDR2 SVGIG (reference sequence). CDR3 length: 14 residues. V dropped 4 bases and J dropped 0 bases, with 11 bases sitting between them. The CDR3 spells CAWNPLASTDTQYF. The CDR3 coding sequence is TGTGCCTGGAATCCCCTAGCTAGCACAGATACGCAGTATTTT.

V usage is TRBV9 and J usage is TRBJ2-5; D is perhaps TRBD2 (6 bases). V was clipped by 3 bases and J by 1 base, with 10 bases between them. This CDR3 has 14 residues. Looked up from germline, CDR1 is SGDLS and CDR2 is YYNGEE. CDR3: CASSGGGSQETQYF. The CDR3 DNA reads as TGTGCCAGCAGCGGGGGAGGATCCCAAGAGACCCAGTACTTC.

This chain joins TRBV6-4 and TRBJ1-5; TRBD1 might be the D (5 bases). Per germline, CDR1 MRHNA and CDR2 SNTAGT. This CDR3 comprises 14 residues. Trimming stripped 0 bases from V and 10 bases from J, with 13 bases between. CDR3 DNA: TGTGCCAGCAGTGACTCGTCCGGGGGAGGACCCCAGCATTTT. Protein product: CASSDSSGGGPQHF.

The chain has TRBV15 and TRBJ2-7; a weak D match, TRBD2 (5 bases). The V and J ends lost 0 bases and 0 bases respectively, with 9 bases between them. This CDR3 is built from 15 residues. Germline V CDR1 and CDR2: LNHNV, YYDKDF (reference sequence). This CDR3 reads CATSRDAGVSYEQYF. The CDR3 nucleotides read TGTGCCACCAGCAGAGATGCGGGCGTCTCCTACGAGCAGTACTTC.

This CDR3 reads CASMGAGVGEQYF. The CDR3 DNA sequence: TGTGCCAGCATGGGGGCAGGGGTGGGGGAGCAGTACTTC. The chain is built from TRBV27 and TRBJ2-7, with D possibly TRBD1 on 6 matching bases. There are 13 residues in the CDR3. Trimming cost V 7 bases and J 7 bases, with 17 bases left between them. CDR1 and CDR2 (germline): MNHEY, SMNVEV (reference sequence).

The chain links TRBV29-1 to TRBJ2-7; weak D call: TRBD1 (6 bases). CDR3 length: 13 residues. The V end was cut by 7 bases, the J end by 3 bases, with 16 bases between. CDR1 SQVTM and CDR2 ANQGSEA come from the germline V gene. The CDR3 sequence is CSAEGGLFYEQYF. In DNA form, the CDR3 reads TGCAGCGCCGAAGGGGGTCTATTCTACGAGCAGTACTTC.

The sample holds a few counts of this clone. Other DNA sequences of this sample code for an identical CDR3. V is TRBV9 and J is TRBJ1-2, with D unclear. Looked up from germline, CDR1 is SGDLS and CDR2 is YYNGEE. With 2 bases removed from V and 2 bases from J, the gap between germline ends came to 10 bases. The CDR3 is 14 residues long. The CDR3 DNA reads TGTGCCAGCAGCGTGGGAGGCGGGAACTATGGCTACACCTTC. Its translation is CASSVGGGNYGYTF.

By share of the sample, this clone is medium-sized. The rearrangement uses TRBV13 and TRBJ2-7; 10 nucleotides line up with TRBD2. The CDR3 spans 16 residues. Germline V gene data show CDR1 as PRHDT and CDR2 as FYEKMQ (reference sequence). V gave up 4 bases and J gave up 4 bases; unmatched junction bases: 10. In DNA form, the CDR3 reads TGTGCCAGCAGCTACCGGGAGGAGCGGGGGGGATACGAGCAGTACTTC. Protein: CASSYREERGGYEQYF.

V gene TRBV7-2 combines with J gene TRBJ1-2; 7 bases are shared with TRBD1. J lost 6 bases, V lost 7 bases, and 11 bases had no gene match. Germline V gives CDR1 SGHTA, CDR2 FQGNSA. The CDR3 length is 14 residues. The CDR3 nucleotides read TGTGCCAGCACCCAGACAGGGAGGAAGGATGGCTACACCTTC. It specifies CASTQTGRKDGYTF.

About this clone itself: One end of the junction fails to match germline, which may point to a read error. The rearrangement uses TRBV19 and TRBJ1-1; unclear D gene. This CDR3 is built from 16 residues. Germline-derived CDR1 and CDR2 are LNHDA and SQIVND (reference sequence). The CDR3 DNA sequence: TGCGCAGTAGTAGTTCGCGGAAAACACTGGAACACTGAAGCTTTCTTT. Translated: CAVVVRGKHWNTEAFF.

This chain joins TRBV27 and TRBJ1-2, with D uncertain. V was pared by 6 bases and J by 7 bases, with 15 bases between. Germline V gene data show CDR1 as MNHEY and CDR2 as SMNVEV (reference sequence). The CDR3 extends over 13 amino acids. The CDR3 reads CASRSFGVGGYTF. CDR3 DNA sequence: TGTGCCAGCAGATCCTTCGGGGTGGGTGGCTACACCTTC.